This T cell receptor (beta chain) comes out of a study of cytomegalovirus exposure and HLA in healthy donors. Whole-study context: Among the 398 genotyped donors, more than 70% were placed in the Caucasian-associated ancestry cluster. General observations from the study: Further analysis was carried out later, and it showed several of the most significant clusters appearing linked to common viral pathogens. TCR beta V- and J-gene trimming, according to a later analysis, was linked to a missense DCLRE1C variant.

PCR primers comprised 60 Vbeta and 13 Jbeta primers. The protocol was immunoSEQ multiplex PCR, while the TCRdb copy is restricted to in-frame clones and leaves out a portion. This sample yields some 65,000 clones, of which approximately 67% are seen a single time; approximately 3% belongs to the top ten. Sampled while nominally healthy, donors likely had unrecorded immune exposures. This CDR3 spans 16 amino acids. The germline V gene encodes CDR1 MGHRA and CDR2 YSYEKL. Trimming pared 0 bases from V and 0 bases from J, leaving 9 bases between. A word on this clone: Its antigen is unknown.

Sequencing was done on a sample of PBMCs. The source of this sequence is a man between 25 and 39 years old in good health and CMV-seronegative. The rearrangement joins TRBV4-1 to TRBJ2-1, with D possibly TRBD1 on 6 matching bases. The CDR3 region is CASSQDGGLSYNEQFF. CDR3 bases: TGCGCCAGCAGCCAAGATGGGGGCCTCTCCTACAATGAGCAGTTCTTC.